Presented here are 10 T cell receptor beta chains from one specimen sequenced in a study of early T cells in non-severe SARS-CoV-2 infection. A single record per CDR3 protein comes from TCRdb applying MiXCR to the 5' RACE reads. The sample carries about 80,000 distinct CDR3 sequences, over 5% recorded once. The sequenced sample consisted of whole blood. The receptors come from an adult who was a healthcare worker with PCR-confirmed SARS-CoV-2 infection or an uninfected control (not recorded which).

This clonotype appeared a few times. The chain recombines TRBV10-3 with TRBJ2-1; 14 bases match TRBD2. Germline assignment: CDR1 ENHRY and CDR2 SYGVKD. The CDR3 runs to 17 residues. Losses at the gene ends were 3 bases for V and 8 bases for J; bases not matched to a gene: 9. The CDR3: CAISDTGLAGDPHEQFF. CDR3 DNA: TGTGCCATCAGTGACACGGGACTAGCGGGAGATCCCCATGAGCAGTTCTTC.

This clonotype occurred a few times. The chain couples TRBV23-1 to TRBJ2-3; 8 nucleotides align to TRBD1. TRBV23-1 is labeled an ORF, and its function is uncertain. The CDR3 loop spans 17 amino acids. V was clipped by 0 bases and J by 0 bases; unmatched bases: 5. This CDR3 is CASSQSKQGGSTDTQYF. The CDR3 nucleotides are TGCGCCAGCAGTCAATCGAAACAGGGGGGAAGCACAGATACGCAGTATTTT.

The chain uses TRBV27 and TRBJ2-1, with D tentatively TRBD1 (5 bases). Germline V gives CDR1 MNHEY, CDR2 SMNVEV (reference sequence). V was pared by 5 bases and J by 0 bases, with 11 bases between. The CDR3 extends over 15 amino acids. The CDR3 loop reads CASSPQGFSYNEQFF. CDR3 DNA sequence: TGTGCCAGCAGTCCCCAGGGCTTCTCCTACAATGAGCAGTTCTTC.

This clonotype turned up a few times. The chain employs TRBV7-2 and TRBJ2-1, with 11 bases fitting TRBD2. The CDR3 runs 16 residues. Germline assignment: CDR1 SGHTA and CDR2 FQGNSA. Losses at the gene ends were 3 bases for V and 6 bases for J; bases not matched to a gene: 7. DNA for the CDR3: TGTGCCAGCAGCTTCACTAGCGGGAGTTCCGGCAATGAGCAGTTCTTC. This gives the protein CASSFTSGSSGNEQFF.

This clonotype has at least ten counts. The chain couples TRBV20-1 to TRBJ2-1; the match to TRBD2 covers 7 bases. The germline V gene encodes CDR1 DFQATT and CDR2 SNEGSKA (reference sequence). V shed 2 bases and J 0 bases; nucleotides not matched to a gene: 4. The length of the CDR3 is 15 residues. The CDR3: CSARPLAGSYNEQFF. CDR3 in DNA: TGCAGTGCTAGACCCTTAGCGGGCTCCTACAATGAGCAGTTCTTC.

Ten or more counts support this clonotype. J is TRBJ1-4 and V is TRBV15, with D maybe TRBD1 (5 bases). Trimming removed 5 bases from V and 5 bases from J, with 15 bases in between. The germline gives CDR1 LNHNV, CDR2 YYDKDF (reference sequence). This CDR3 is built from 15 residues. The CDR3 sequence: CATSPARRQNEKLFF. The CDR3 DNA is TGTGCCACCAGCCCGGCCCGGCGACAGAATGAAAAACTGTTTTTT.

CDR3 DNA: TGTGCCAGCAGCTTAGTGGGGACTAGCACCTACGAGCAGTACTTC. Translating it yields CASSLVGTSTYEQYF. V gene TRBV7-2 combines with J gene TRBJ2-7, with 9 bases identical to TRBD2. The CDR3 runs 15 residues. V gave up 1 base and J gave up 2 bases; unmatched junction bases: 3. Per germline, CDR1 SGHTA and CDR2 FQGNSA.

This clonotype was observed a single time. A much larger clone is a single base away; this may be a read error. CDR3 in amino acids: CSIELSYNEQFF. The DNA for the CDR3 is TGCAGCATTGAACTCTCCTACAATGAGCAGTTCTTC. This chain links TRBV29-1 with TRBJ2-1; D unresolved. CDR1 and CDR2 (germline): SQVTM, ANQGSEA. The CDR3 is made up of 12 amino acids.

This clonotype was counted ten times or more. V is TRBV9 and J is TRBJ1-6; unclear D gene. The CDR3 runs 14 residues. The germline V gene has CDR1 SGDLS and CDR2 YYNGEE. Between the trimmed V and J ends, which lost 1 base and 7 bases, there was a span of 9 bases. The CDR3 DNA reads TGTGCCAGCAGCGTAATGGATAGCAATTCACCCCTCCACTTT. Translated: CASSVMDSNSPLHF. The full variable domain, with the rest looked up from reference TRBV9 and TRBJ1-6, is DSGVTQTPKHLITATGQRVTLRCSPRSGDLSVYWYQQSLDQGLQFLIQYYNGEERAKGNILERFSAQQFPDLHSELNLSSLELGDSALYFCASSVMDSNSPLHFGNGTRLTVT.

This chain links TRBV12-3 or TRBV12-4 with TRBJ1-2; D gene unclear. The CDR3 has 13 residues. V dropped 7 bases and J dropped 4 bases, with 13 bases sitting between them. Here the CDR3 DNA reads TGTGCCAGCATGAGTGTTCCACTCTATGGCTACACCTTC. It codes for CASMSVPLYGYTF.